Listed here are 16 T cell receptor beta chains from one sample, sequenced in a study of cytomegalovirus exposure and HLA in healthy donors. The PCR employed 60 Vbeta primers together with 13 Jbeta primers. Assay: immunoSEQ multiplex PCR; the TCRdb copy retains only in-frame clones and omits some. The top ten clones hold 22% of a sample with about 69,000 clones, around 70% of them seen once. Sequenced sample: PBMCs. These receptors were taken from a woman in her twenties or thirties in good health and CMV-seropositive.

The V call is TRBV20-1, the J call TRBJ2-7, with 7 bases identical to TRBD2. Trimming removed 7 bases from V and 6 bases from J; junction bases left unmatched: 6. Per the germline V gene, CDR1 is DFQATT and CDR2 is SNEGSKA (reference sequence). This CDR3 spans 11 amino acids. The CDR3 loop reads CSVKGGAEQYF. CDR3 bases: TGCAGTGTCAAGGGAGGGGCCGAGCAGTACTTC.

The V call is TRBV13, the J call TRBJ1-2, with D unresolved. The V and J ends lost 7 bases and 4 bases respectively, with 10 bases between them. From germline, CDR1 is PRHDT and CDR2 FYEKMQ (reference sequence). This CDR3 has 12 amino acids. For the CDR3, the DNA is TGTGCCAGCACTCGGGGTCTCTATGGCTACACCTTC. Translation: CASTRGLYGYTF.

The chain carries TRBV4-1 and TRBJ2-3; 7 bases map to TRBD2. The CDR3 has 17 residues. With 1 base clipped from V and 0 bases from J, the junction kept 7 bases outside the gene matches. CDR1 is MGHRA and CDR2 is YSYEKL in the germline V gene. CDR3 in amino acids: CASSQGMLAVSTDTQYF. The CDR3 DNA is TGCGCCAGCAGCCAAGGGATGCTAGCGGTTAGCACAGATACGCAGTATTTT.

CDR3 sequence: CASSQVLAGPANEQFF. The CDR3 DNA is TGCGCCAGCAGCCAAGTGCTAGCGGGCCCGGCCAATGAGCAGTTCTTC. The chain recombines TRBV4-1 with TRBJ2-1, with 8 bases identical to TRBD2. This CDR3 contains 16 residues. V lost 1 base, J lost 6 bases, and 8 bases stayed unmatched. CDR1 MGHRA and CDR2 YSYEKL come from the germline V gene.

The rearrangement uses TRBV30 and TRBJ1-2; a possible D gene is TRBD1 (5 bases). The V and J ends lost 0 bases and 4 bases respectively, with 12 bases between them. The CDR3 totals 14 residues. CDR1 GTSNPN and CDR2 SVGIG come from the germline V gene (reference sequence). The CDR3 loop reads CAWSVGRSSYGYTF. CDR3 nucleotide sequence: TGTGCCTGGAGTGTGGGGCGAAGCTCCTATGGCTACACCTTC.

Details on this clone: Mismatch with germline at one junction end may stem from a read error. The chain is built from TRBV25-1 and TRBJ1-1; 7 bases line up with TRBD1. The CDR3 is made up of 15 amino acids. Germline V CDR1 and CDR2: MGHDK, SYGVNS. The CDR3 nucleotides are TGTGCCAGCAGTGAAGCAGGGGGAAGGAACACTGAAGCTTCCTTT. Protein: CASSEAGGRNTEASF.

This clone came up a few times. The chain is built from TRBV5-4 and TRBJ1-1; D unclear. The CDR3 contains 13 residues. The V end was cut by 0 bases, the J end by 2 bases, with 5 bases between. Germline CDR1 and CDR2: SGHNT and YYREEE (reference sequence). CDR3 sequence reads: CASSLETNTEAFF. The CDR3 DNA reads as TGTGCCAGCAGCTTGGAGACTAACACTGAAGCTTTCTTT.

This chain connects TRBV2 to TRBJ2-2, with a weak D call TRBD2 (5 bases). V lost 6 bases, J lost 2 bases, and 10 bases lay in between. CDR1 and CDR2 (germline): SNHLY, FYNNEI. The CDR3 runs 14 residues. In nucleotides, the CDR3 is TGTGCCAGCAGCCGCCGGGAAAACACCGGGGAGCTGTTTTTT. As protein: CASSRRENTGELFF.

CDR3 sequence (DNA): TGTGCCTGGTCCGGACAGGGAAAACGGTATGGCTACACCTTC. Residues: CAWSGQGKRYGYTF. V gene TRBV30 combines with J gene TRBJ1-2, with TRBD1 matching over 8 bases. Germline loops: CDR1 GTSNPN, CDR2 SVGIG (reference sequence). V was pared by 5 bases and J by 5 bases, with 10 bases of the junction left unmatched. The CDR3 covers 14 residues.

This chain links TRBV7-9 with TRBJ2-5, with TRBD1 identical over 8 bases. V was pared by 5 bases and J by 4 bases, with 6 bases of the junction left unmatched. CDR1 SEHNR and CDR2 FQNEAQ come from the germline V gene (reference sequence). This CDR3 spans 14 amino acids. The CDR3: CASSPSDRAETQYF. DNA of the CDR3: TGTGCCAGCAGCCCATCGGACAGGGCAGAGACCCAGTACTTC.

The CDR3 nucleotides are TGTGCCAGCATTGAGCCAGGTGCTGGAAACACCATATATTTT. It translates to CASIEPGAGNTIYF. The V call is TRBV25-1, the J call TRBJ1-3; D unresolved. The CDR3 is made up of 14 amino acids. Germline values: CDR1 MGHDK, CDR2 SYGVNS. The germline V and J ends were trimmed by 7 bases and 2 bases, with 12 bases remaining between them.

J is TRBJ1-1 and V is TRBV7-2; a weak D match, TRBD1 (5 bases). Germline CDR1 reads SGHTA; CDR2 reads FQGNSA. V dropped 1 base and J dropped 1 base, with 10 bases sitting between them. The CDR3 length is 15 residues. CDR3 sequence: CASSLVWTPNTEAFF. CDR3 in DNA: TGTGCCAGCAGCTTAGTTTGGACACCGAACACTGAAGCTTTCTTT.

The V and J genes are TRBV4-1 and TRBJ2-6; no firm D call. The CDR3 sequence is 15 residues long. V was pared by 0 bases and J by 0 bases, with 3 bases between. Germline CDR1 reads MGHRA; CDR2 reads YSYEKL. The CDR3 reads CASSQEASGANVLTF. CDR3 coding DNA: TGCGCCAGCAGCCAAGAAGCCTCTGGGGCCAACGTCCTGACTTTC.

This rearrangement joins TRBV7-2 to TRBJ2-6; no definite D call. The CDR3 contains 16 residues. CDR1 SGHTA and CDR2 FQGNSA come from the germline V gene. Trimming removed 3 bases at V and 0 bases at J, with 9 bases between. The DNA of the CDR3 is TGTGCCAGCAGCTTGCCGACATTCTCTGGGGCCAACGTCCTGACTTTC. Amino acids: CASSLPTFSGANVLTF.

This clone appeared once. The V gene is TRBV27, the J gene TRBJ1-5, with 7 bases identical to TRBD1. The junction had 11 bases not matched to a gene; V was cut back by 5 bases and J by 7 bases. The CDR3 contains 15 residues. Germline CDR1 reads MNHEY; CDR2 reads SMNVEV (reference sequence). The CDR3 protein is CASSPSRTGWQPQHF. The CDR3 nucleotides are TGTGCCAGCAGTCCTTCTAGGACAGGCTGGCAGCCCCAGCATTTT.

This sequence joins TRBV29-1 and TRBJ1-1, with D hard to call. V was clipped by 1 base and J by 11 bases, with 20 bases between them. The CDR3 length is 14 residues. CDR1 and CDR2 (germline): SQVTM, ANQGSEA. The CDR3 bases are TGCAGCGTTGAAGTTAAGCCAAGGTCGGGGTTGGCTTTCTTT. Protein: CSVEVKPRSGLAFF.